This entry describes one T cell receptor (beta chain). The sample belongs to a study of blood T cell repertoires in COVID-19. TCRdb's copy holds only in-frame clones and misses some; the assay was immunoSEQ multiplex PCR. The sample contains over 60,000 clones, approximately 80% of which appear only once. V was clipped by 7 bases and J by 2 bases, with 13 bases between them. Looked up from germline, CDR1 is MDHEN and CDR2 is SYDVKM. This CDR3 has 14 residues. The rearrangement joins TRBV28 to TRBJ2-3; tentative D call: TRBD2 (6 bases). The clonotype comes from a human donor in a cohort sampled during active COVID-19. Input material: peripheral blood. CDR3 amino acids: CASNGRGFTDTQYF. The CDR3 DNA is TGTGCCAGCAACGGGCGGGGCTTCACAGATACGCAGTATTTT. The variable domain in full, with the rest retrieved from reference TRBV28 and TRBJ2-3, is DVKVTQSSRYLVKRTGEKVFLECVQDMDHENMFWYRQDPGLGLRLIYFSYDVKMKEKGDIPEGYSVSREKKERFSLILESASTNQTSMYLCASNGRGFTDTQYFGPGTRLTVL.